The T cell receptor (beta chain) described here comes from a study of post-analysis software for immune sequencing data. Background on the study: Patients had relapsing-remitting, secondary progressive or progressive-relapsing multiple sclerosis; some lacked subtype.

Whole-study findings and limits: F measure clustering grouped samples strongly by preparation batch. Controls' normalized Chao1 diversity significantly exceeded that of multiple sclerosis patients. Among a few TRBV segments more frequent in patients than controls were TRBV5-6, TRBV5-1 and TRBV20-1.

The CDR3 is 15 residues long. Germline V gene lookup returns CDR1 SGHRS and CDR2 YFSETQ. Trimming removed 0 bases from V and 5 bases from J; junction bases left unmatched: 4. This clonotype appeared a few times. Antigen specificity is unknown. The authors incorporated unique molecular identifiers into the TCR beta cDNA libraries. Via MiXCR, TCRdb re-called the PCR reads, giving one row per CDR3 protein. The sample contains hundreds of thousands of distinct CDR3 sequences, 30% of which appear only once. This receptor was identified in a girl aged 10 to 17 with multiple sclerosis. The sequenced sample consisted of blood. This rearrangement joins TRBV5-1 to TRBJ2-5; 10 positions match TRBD2. The CDR3 region is CASSLATGLAETQYF. CDR3 coding DNA: TGCGCCAGCAGCTTGGCTACGGGACTAGCGGAGACCCAGTACTTC. The variable domain in full, with the rest retrieved from reference TRBV5-1 and TRBJ2-5, is KAGVTQTPRYLIKTRGQQVTLSCSPISGHRSVSWYQQTPGQGLQFLFEYFSETQRNKGNFPGRFSGRQFSNSRSEMNVSTLELGDSALYLCASSLATGLAETQYFGPGTRLLVL.